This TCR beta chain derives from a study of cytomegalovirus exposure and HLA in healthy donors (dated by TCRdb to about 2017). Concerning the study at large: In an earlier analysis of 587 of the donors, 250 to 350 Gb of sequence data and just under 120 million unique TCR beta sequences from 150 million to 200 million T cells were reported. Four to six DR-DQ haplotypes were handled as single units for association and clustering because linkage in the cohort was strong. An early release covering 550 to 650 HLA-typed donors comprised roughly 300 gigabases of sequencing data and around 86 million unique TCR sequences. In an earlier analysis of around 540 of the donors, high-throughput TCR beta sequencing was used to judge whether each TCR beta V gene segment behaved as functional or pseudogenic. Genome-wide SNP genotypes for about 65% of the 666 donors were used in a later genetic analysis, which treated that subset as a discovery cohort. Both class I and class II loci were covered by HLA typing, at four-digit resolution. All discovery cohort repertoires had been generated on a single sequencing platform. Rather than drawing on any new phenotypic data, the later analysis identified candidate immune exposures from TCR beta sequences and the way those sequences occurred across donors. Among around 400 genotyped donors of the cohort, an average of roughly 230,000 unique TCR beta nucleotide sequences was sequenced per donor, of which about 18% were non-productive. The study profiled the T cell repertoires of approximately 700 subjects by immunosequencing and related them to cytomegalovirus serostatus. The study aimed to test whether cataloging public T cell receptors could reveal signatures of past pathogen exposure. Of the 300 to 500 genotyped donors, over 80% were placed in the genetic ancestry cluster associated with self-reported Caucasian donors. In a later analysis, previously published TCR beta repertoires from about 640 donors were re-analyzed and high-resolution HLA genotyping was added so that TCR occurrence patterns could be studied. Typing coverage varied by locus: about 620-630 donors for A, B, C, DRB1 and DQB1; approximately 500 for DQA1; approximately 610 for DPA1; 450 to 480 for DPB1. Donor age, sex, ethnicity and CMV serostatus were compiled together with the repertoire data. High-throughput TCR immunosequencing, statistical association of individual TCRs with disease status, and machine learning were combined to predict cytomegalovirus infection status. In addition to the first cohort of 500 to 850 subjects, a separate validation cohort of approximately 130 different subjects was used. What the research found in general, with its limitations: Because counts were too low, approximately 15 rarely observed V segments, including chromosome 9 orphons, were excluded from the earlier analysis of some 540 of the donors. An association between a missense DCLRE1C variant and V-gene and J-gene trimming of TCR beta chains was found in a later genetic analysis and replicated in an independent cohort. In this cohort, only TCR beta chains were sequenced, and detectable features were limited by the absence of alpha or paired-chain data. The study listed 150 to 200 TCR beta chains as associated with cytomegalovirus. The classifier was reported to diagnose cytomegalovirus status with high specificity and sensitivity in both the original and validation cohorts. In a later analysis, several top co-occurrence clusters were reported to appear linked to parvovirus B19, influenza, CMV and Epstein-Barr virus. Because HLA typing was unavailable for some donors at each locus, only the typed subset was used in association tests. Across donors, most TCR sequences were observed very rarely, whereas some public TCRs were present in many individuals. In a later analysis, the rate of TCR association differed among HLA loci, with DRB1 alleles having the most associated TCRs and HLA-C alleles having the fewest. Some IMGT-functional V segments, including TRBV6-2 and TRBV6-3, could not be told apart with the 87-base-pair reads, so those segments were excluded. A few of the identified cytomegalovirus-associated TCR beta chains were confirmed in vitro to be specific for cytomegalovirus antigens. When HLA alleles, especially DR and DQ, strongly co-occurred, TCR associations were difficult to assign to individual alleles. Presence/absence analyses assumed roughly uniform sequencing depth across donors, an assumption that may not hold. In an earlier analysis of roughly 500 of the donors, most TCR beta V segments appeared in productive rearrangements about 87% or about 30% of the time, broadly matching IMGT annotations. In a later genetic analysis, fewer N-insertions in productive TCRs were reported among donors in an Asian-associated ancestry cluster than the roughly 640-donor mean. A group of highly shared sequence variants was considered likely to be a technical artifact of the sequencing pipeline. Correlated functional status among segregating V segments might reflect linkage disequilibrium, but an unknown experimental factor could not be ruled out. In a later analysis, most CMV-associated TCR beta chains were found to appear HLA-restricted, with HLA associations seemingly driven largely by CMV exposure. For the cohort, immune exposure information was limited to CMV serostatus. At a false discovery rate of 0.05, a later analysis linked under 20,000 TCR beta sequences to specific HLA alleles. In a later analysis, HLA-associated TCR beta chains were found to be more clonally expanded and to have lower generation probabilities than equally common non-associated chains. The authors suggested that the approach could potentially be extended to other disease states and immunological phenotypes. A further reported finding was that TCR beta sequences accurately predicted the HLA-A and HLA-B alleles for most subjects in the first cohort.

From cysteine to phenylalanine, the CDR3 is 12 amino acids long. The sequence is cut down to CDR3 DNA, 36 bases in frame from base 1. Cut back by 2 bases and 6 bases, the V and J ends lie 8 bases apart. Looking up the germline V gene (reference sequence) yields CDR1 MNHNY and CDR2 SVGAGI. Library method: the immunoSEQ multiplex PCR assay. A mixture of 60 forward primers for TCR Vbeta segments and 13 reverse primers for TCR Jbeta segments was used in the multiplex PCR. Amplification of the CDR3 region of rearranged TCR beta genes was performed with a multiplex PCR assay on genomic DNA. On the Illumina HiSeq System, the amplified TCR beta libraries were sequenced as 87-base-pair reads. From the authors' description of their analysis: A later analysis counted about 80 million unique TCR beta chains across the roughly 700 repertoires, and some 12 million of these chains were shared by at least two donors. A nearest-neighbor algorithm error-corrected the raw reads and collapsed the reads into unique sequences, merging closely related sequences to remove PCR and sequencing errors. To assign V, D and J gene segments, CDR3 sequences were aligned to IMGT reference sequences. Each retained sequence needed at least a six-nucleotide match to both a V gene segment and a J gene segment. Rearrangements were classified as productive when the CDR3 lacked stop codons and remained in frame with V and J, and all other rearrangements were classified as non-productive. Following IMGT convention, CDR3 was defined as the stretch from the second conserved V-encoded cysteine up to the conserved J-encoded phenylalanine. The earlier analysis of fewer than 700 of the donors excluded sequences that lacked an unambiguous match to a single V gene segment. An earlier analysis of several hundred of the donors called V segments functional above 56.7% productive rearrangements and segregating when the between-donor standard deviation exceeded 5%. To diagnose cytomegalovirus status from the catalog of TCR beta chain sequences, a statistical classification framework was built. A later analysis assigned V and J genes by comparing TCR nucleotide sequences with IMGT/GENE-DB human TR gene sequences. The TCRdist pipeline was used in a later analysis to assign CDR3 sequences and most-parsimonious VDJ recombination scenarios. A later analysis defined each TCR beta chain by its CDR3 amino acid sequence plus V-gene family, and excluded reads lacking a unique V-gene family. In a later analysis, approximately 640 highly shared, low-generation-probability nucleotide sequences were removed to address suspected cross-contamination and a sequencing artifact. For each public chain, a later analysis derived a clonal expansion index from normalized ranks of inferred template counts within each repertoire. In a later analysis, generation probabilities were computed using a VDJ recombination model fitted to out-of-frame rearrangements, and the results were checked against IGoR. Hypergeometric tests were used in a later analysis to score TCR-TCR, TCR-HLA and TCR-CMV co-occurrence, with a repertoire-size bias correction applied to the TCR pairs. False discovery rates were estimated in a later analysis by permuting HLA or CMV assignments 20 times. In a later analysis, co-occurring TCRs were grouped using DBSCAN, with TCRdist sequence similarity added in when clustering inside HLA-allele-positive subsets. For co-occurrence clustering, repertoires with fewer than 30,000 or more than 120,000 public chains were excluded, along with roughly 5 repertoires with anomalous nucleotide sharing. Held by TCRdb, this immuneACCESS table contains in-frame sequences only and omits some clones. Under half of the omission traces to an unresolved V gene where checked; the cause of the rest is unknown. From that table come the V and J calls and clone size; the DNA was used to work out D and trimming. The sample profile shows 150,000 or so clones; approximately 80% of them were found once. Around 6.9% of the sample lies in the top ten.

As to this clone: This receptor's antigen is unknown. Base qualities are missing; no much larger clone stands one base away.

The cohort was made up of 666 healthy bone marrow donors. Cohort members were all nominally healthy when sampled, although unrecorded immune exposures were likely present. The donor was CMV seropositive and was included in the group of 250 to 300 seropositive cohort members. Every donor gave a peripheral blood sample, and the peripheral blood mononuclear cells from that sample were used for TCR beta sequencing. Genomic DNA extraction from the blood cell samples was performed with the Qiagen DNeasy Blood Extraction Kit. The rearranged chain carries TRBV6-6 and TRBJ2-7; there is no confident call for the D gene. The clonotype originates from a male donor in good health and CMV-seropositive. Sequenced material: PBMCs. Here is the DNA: TGTGCCAGCAGTTACCTCTATGGCGAGCAGTACTTC. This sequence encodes CASSYLYGEQYF.